This T cell receptor (beta chain) was identified during a study of cytomegalovirus exposure and HLA in healthy donors. General study results and limits: Researchers catalogued about 150 TCR beta chains as cytomegalovirus-associated. There was a cluster of highly shared sequence variants that was likely a sequencing artifact.

Notes on this clone: Its cognate antigen is unknown.

The V segment lost 0 bases and the J segment 7 bases; nucleotides outside the gene matches: 8. The germline V gene has CDR1 SGHDN and CDR2 FVKESK. The CDR3 is made up of 17 amino acids. In the PCR, 60 Vbeta and 13 Jbeta primers were used. Profiling relied on immunoSEQ multiplex PCR, and the TCRdb table lists in-frame clones only, not all of them. The table records 150,000 to 200,000 clones, approximately 67% of them present only once. The sequenced sample consisted of PBMCs. V gene TRBV14 combines with J gene TRBJ1-6, with 8 bases fitting TRBD1. The sequence was collected from a woman younger than 35 in good health and CMV-seropositive. The CDR3 DNA sequence: TGTGCCAGCAGCCAAGATTTACGGACAGGGCGGAATTCACCCCTCCACTTT. It specifies CASSQDLRTGRNSPLHF.